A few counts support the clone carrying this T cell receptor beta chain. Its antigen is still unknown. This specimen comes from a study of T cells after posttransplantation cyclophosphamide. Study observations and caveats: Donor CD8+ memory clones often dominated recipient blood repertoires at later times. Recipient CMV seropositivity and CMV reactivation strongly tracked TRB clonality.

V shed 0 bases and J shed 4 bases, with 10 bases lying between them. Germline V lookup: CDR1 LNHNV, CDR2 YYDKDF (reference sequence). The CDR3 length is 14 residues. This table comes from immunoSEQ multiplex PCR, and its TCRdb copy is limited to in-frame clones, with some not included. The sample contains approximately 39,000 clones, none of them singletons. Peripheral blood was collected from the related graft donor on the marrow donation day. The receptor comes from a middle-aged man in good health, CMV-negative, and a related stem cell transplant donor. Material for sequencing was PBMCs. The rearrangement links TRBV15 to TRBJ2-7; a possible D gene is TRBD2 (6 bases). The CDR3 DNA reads TGTGCCACCAGCAGAGATTGGGGGGTTTACGAGCAGTACTTC. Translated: CATSRDWGVYEQYF.